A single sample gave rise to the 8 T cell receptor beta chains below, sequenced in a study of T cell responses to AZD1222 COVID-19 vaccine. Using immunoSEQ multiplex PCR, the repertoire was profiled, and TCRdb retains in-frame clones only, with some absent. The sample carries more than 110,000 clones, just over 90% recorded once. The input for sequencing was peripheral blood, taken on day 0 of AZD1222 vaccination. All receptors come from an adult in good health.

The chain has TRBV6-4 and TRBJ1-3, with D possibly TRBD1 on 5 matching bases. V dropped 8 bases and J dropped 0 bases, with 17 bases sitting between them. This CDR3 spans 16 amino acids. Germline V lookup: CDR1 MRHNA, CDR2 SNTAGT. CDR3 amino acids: CASLKPGRFSGNTIYF. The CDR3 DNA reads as TGTGCCAGCCTAAAACCGGGACGGTTCTCTGGAAACACCATATATTTT.

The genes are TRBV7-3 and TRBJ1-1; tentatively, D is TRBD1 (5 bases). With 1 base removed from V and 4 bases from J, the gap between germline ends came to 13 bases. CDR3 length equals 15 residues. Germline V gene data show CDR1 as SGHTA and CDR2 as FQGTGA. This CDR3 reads CASSLSYGTSTEAFF. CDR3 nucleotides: TGTGCCAGCAGCTTAAGCTATGGGACGTCCACTGAAGCTTTCTTT.

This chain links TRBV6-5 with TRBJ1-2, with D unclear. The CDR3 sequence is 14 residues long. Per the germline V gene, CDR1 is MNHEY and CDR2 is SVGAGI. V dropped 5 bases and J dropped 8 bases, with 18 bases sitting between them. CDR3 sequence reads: CASSPSGWVSGYTF. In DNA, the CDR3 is TGTGCCAGCAGTCCCTCGGGGTGGGTTTCGGGCTACACCTTC.

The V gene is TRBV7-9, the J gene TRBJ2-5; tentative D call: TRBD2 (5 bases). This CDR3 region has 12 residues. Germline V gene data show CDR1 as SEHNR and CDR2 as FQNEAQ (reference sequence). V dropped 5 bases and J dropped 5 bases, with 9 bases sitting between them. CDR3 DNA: TGTGCCAGCAGCCCCTTAGCGGAGACCCAGTACTTC. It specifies CASSPLAETQYF.

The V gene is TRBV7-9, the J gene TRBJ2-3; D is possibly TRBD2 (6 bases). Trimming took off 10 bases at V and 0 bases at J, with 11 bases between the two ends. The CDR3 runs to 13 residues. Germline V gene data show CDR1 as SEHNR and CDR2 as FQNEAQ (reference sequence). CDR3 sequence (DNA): TGTGCCACCGGGGGTTCTAGCACAGATACGCAGTATTTT. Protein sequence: CATGGSSTDTQYF.

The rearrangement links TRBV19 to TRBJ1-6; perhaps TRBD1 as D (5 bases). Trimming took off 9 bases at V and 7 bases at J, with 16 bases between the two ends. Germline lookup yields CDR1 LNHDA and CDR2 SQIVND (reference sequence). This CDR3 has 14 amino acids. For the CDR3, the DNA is TGTGCCAGCGGGCAGGGCAACGAAAATTCACCCCTCCACTTT. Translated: CASGQGNENSPLHF.

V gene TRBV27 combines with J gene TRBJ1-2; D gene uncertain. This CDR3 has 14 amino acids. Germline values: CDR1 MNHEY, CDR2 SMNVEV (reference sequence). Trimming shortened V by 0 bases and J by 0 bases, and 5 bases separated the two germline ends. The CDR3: CASSLSPANYGYTF. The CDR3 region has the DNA TGTGCCAGCAGTTTATCGCCGGCTAACTATGGCTACACCTTC.

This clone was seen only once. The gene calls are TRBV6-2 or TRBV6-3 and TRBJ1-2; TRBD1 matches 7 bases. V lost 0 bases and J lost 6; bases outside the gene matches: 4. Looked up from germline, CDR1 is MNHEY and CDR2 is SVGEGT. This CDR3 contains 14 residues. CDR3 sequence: CASSYSNRGDGYTF. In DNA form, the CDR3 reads TGTGCCAGCAGTTACTCTAACAGGGGTGATGGCTACACCTTC.